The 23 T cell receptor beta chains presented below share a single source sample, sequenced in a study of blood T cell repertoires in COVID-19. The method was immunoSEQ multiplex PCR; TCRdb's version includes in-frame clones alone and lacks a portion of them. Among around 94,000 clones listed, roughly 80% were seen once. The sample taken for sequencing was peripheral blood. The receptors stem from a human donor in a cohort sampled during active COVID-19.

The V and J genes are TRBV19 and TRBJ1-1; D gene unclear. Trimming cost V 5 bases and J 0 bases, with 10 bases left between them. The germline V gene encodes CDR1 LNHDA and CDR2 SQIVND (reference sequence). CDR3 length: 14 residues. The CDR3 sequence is CASSGRQMNTEAFF. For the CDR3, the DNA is TGTGCCAGTAGTGGGAGGCAGATGAACACTGAAGCTTTCTTT.

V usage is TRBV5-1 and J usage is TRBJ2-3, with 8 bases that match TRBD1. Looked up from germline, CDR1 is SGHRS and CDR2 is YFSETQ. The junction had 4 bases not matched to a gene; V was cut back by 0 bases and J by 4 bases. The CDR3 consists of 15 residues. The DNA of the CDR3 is TGCGCCAGCAGCTTGGCCGGACAGGGCGCAGATACGCAGTATTTT. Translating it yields CASSLAGQGADTQYF.

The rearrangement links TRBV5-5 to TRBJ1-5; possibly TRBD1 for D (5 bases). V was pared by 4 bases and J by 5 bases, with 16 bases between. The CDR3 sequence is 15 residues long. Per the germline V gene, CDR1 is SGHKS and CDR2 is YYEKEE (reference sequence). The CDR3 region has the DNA TGTGCCAGCAGCCGTAATGGGGCCGGCGATCAGCCCCAGCATTTT. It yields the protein CASSRNGAGDQPQHF.

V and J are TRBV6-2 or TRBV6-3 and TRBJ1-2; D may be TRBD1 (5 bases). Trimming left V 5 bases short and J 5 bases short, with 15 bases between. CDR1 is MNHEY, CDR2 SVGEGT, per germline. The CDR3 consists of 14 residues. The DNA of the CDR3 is TGTGCCAGCAGTCAGGGAATCCGGTCTTATGGCTACACCTTC. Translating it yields CASSQGIRSYGYTF.

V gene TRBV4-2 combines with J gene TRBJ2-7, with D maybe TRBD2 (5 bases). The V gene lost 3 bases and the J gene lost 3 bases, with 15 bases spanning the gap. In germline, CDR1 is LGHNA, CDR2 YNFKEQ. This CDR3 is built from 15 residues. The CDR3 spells CASSQRVTGFYEQYF. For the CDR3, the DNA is TGTGCCAGCAGCCAGAGGGTCACGGGATTCTACGAGCAGTACTTC.

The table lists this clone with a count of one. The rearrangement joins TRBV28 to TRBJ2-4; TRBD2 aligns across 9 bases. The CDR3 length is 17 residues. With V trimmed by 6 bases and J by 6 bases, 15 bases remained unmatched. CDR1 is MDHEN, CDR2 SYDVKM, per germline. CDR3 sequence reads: CASSLYRLAEGGNIQYF. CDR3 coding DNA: TGTGCCAGCAGCCTCTATCGACTAGCGGAGGGGGGAAACATTCAGTACTTC. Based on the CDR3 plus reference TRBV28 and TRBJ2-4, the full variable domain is DVKVTQSSRYLVKRTGEKVFLECVQDMDHENMFWYRQDPGLGLRLIYFSYDVKMKEKGDIPEGYSVSREKKERFSLILESASTNQTSMYLCASSLYRLAEGGNIQYFGAGTRLSVL.

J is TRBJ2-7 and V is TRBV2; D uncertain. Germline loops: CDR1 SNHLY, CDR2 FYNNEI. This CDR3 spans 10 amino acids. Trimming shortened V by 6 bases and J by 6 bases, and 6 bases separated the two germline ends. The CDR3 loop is CASRSGEQYF. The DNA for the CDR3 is TGTGCCAGCAGGTCAGGCGAGCAGTACTTC.

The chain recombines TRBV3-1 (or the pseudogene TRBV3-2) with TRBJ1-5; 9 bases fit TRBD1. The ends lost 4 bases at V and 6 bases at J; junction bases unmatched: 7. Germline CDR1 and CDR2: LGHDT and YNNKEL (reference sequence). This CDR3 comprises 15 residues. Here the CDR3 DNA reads TGTGCCAGCAGCCCCTCTACAGGGGGCGGTCAGCCCCAGCATTTT. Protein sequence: CASSPSTGGGQPQHF.

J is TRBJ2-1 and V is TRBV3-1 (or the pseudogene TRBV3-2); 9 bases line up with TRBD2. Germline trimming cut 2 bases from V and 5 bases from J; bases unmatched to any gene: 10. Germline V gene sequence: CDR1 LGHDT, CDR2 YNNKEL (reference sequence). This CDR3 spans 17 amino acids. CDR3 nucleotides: TGTGCCAGCAGCCAAATCTGGCGGGAGGGCGGGGACAATGAGCAGTTCTTC. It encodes CASSQIWREGGDNEQFF.

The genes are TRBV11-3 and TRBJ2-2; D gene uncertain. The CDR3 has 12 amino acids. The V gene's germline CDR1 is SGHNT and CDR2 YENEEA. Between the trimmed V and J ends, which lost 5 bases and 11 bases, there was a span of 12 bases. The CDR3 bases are TGTGCCAGCAGCGCCACTTCGTCCGAGCTGTTTTTT. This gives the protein CASSATSSELFF. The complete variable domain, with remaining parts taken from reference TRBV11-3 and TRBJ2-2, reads EAGVVQSPRYKIIEKKQPVAFWCNPISGHNTLYWYLQNLGQGPELLIRYENEEAVDDSQLPKDRFSAERLKGVDSTLKIQPAELGDSAVYLCASSATSSELFFGEGSRLTVL.

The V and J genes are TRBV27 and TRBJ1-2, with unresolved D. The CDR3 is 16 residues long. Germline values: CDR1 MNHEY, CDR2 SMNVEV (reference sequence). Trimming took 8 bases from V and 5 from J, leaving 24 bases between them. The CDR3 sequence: CASSPGRARVWYGYTF. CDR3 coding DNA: TGTGCCAGCTCCCCGGGGAGGGCCCGCGTTTGGTATGGCTACACCTTC.

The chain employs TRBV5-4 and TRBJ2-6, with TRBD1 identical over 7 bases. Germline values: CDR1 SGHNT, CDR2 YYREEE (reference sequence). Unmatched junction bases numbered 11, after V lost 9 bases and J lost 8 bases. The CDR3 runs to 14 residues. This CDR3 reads CATVGNRGSNVLTF. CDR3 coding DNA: TGTGCCACAGTAGGAAACAGGGGTTCCAACGTCCTGACTTTC. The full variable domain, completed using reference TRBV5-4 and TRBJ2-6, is ETGVTQSPTHLIKTRGQQVTLRCSSQSGHNTVSWYQQALGQGPQFIFQYYREEENGRGNFPPRFSGLQFPNYSSELNVNALELDDSALYLCATVGNRGSNVLTFGAGSRLTVL.

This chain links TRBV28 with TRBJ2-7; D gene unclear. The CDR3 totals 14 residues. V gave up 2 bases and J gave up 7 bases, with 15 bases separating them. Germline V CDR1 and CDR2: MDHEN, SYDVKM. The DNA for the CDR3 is TGTGCCAGCAGTTTACCTGCCACTAACTATGAGCAGTACTTC. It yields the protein CASSLPATNYEQYF.

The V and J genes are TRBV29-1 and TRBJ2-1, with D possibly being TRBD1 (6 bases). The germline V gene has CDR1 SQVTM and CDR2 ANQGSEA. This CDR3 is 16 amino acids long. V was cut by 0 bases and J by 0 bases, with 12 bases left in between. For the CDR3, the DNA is TGCAGCGTTGAAGATGGGGGCCCTAGCTCCTACAATGAGCAGTTCTTC. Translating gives CSVEDGGPSSYNEQFF.

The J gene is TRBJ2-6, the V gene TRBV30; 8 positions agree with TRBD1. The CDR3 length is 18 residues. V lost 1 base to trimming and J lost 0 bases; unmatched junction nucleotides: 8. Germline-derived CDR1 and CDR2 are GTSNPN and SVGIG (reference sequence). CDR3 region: CAWSAGGQGFSGANVLTF. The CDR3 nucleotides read TGTGCCTGGAGTGCCGGTGGACAGGGTTTCTCTGGGGCCAACGTCCTGACTTTC.

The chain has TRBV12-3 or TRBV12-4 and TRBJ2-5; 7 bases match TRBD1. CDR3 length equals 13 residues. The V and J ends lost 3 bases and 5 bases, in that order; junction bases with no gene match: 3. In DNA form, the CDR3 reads TGTGCCAGCAGTTTGACAGGGTATGAGACCCAGTACTTC. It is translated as CASSLTGYETQYF.

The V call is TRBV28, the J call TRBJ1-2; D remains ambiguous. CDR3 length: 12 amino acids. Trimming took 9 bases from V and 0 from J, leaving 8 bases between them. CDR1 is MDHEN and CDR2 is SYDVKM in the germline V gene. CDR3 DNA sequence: TGTGCCAGTTTCCTACCTAACTATGGCTACACCTTC. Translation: CASFLPNYGYTF.

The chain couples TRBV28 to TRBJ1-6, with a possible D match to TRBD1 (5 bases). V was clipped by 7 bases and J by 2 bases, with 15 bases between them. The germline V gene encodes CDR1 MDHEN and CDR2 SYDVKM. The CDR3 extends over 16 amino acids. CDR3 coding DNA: TGTGCCAGCAAGACCGGGAGCAGGGCCTATAATTCACCCCTCCACTTT. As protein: CASKTGSRAYNSPLHF. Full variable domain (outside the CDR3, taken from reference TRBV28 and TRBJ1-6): DVKVTQSSRYLVKRTGEKVFLECVQDMDHENMFWYRQDPGLGLRLIYFSYDVKMKEKGDIPEGYSVSREKKERFSLILESASTNQTSMYLCASKTGSRAYNSPLHFGNGTRLTVT.

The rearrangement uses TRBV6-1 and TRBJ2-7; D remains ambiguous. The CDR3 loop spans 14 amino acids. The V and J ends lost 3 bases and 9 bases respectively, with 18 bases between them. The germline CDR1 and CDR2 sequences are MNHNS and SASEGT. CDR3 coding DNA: TGTGCCAGCAGTGACGTTGGCAGGTCTCTTCGGCAGTACTTC. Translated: CASSDVGRSLRQYF.

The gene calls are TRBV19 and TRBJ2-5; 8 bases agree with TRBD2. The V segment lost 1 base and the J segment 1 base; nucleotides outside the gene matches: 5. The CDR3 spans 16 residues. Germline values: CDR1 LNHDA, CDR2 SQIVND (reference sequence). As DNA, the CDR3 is TGTGCCAGTAGTATAGTGGGAGCGGGAGTCCAAGAGACCCAGTACTTC. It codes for CASSIVGAGVQETQYF.

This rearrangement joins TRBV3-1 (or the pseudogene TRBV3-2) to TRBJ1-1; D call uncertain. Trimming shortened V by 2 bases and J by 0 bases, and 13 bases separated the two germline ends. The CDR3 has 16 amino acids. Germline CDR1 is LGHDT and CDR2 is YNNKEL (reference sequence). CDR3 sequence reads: CASSQLGRSLNTEAFF. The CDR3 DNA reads TGTGCCAGCAGCCAACTTGGGCGTTCGCTGAACACTGAAGCTTTCTTT.

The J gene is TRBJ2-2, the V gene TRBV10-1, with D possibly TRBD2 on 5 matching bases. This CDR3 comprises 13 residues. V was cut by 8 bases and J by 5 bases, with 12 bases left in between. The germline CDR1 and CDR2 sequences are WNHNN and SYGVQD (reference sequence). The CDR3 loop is CASEAGPTGELFF. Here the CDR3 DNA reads TGCGCCAGCGAGGCGGGTCCTACCGGGGAGCTGTTTTTT.

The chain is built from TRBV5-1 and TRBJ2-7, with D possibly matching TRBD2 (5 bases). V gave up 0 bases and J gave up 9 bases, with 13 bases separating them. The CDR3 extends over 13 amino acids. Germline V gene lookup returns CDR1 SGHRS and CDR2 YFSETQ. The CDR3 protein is CASSLDEGAGQYF. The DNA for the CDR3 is TGCGCCAGCAGCTTGGATGAGGGCGCGGGGCAGTACTTC.